Below, 16 T cell receptor beta chains from the same sample are listed, as sequenced in a study of PD-L1 blockade in urothelial cancer. Data came from immunoSEQ multiplex PCR; TCRdb stores just in-frame clones and leaves some out. The data contain just under 50,000 clones, 84% of them singletons. Time point here: pretreatment peripheral blood. The sample in question was PBMCs, obtained around atezolizumab (anti-PD-L1) treatment. These receptor sequences come from a man aged 65 to 85 with urothelial cancer.

The chain recombines TRBV5-6 with TRBJ1-1; 9 positions match TRBD1. CDR1 is SGHDT, CDR2 YYEEEE, per germline. This CDR3 spans 16 amino acids. With V trimmed by 4 bases and J by 7 bases, 14 bases remained unmatched. The CDR3 bases are TGTGCCAGCAGCCGCATCCGGGACAGGGAGCCGCGTGAAGCTTTCTTT. It codes for CASSRIRDREPREAFF.

The rearrangement joins TRBV19 to TRBJ1-3; D uncertain. Trimming shortened V by 5 bases and J by 8 bases, and 19 bases separated the two germline ends. Germline assignment: CDR1 LNHDA and CDR2 SQIVND (reference sequence). This CDR3 is built from 15 residues. The CDR3 protein is CASSPPRGGPDTIYF. The DNA of the CDR3 is TGTGCCAGTAGTCCCCCCCGAGGCGGCCCGGACACCATATATTTT.

CDR3 DNA: TGTGCCATCAGTGAACAGGCGAGCAATCAGCCCCAGCATTTT. It encodes CAISEQASNQPQHF. The J gene is TRBJ1-5, the V gene TRBV10-3; D might be TRBD1 (5 bases). There are 14 residues in the CDR3. Germline V CDR1 and CDR2: ENHRY, SYGVKD. V lost 3 bases and J lost 1, with 7 bases in between.

CDR3 amino acids: CASSSASGAFYTGELFF. The CDR3 nucleotides read TGTGCCAGCAGTTCTGCTAGCGGGGCCTTTTACACCGGGGAGCTGTTTTTT. This chain uses TRBV25-1 with TRBJ2-2; TRBD2 agrees at 9 bases. Looked up from germline, CDR1 is MGHDK and CDR2 is SYGVNS. Trimming took 5 bases from V and 3 from J; bases not matched to a gene: 10. CDR3 size: 17 residues.

The gene calls are TRBV6-4 and TRBJ1-1; D is uncertain. CDR3 length: 13 residues. Germline CDR1 MRHNA, CDR2 SNTAGT. V lost 3 bases, J lost 0 bases, and 5 bases lay in between. As DNA, the CDR3 is TGTGCCAGCAGTGAGGCGGTGAACACTGAAGCTTTCTTT. This encodes CASSEAVNTEAFF.

The CDR3: CASSLFSSYEQYF. The CDR3 bases are TGTGCCAGCAGTTTATTCAGTTCCTACGAGCAGTACTTC. The gene calls are TRBV27 and TRBJ2-7; D not resolved. Germline CDR1 is MNHEY and CDR2 is SMNVEV (reference sequence). V lost 1 base, J lost 1 base, and 5 bases lay in between. The CDR3 spans 13 residues.

J is TRBJ2-1 and V is TRBV29-1; 7 nucleotides match TRBD2. V gave up 6 bases and J gave up 9 bases; unmatched junction bases: 8. The CDR3 spans 12 residues. Germline V gene lookup returns CDR1 SQVTM and CDR2 ANQGSEA. For the CDR3, the DNA is TGCAGCGTAGGCGGGAGCAATCTTGAGCAGTTCTTC. As protein: CSVGGSNLEQFF.

The chain combines TRBV7-8 with TRBJ2-3; TRBD2 matches at 9 bases. CDR3 length: 15 amino acids. In germline, CDR1 is SGHVS, CDR2 FQNEAQ. The J segment lost 0 bases and the V segment lost 5 bases, leaving 3 bases of the junction unmatched. The CDR3 sequence is CASSVTSGSTDTQYF. The CDR3 DNA reads TGTGCCAGCAGCGTAACTAGCGGGAGCACAGATACGCAGTATTTT.

This clone appeared a few times. The chain links TRBV5-1 to TRBJ2-3; D remains ambiguous. The V and J ends lost 0 bases and 8 bases respectively, with 13 bases between them. Germline CDR1 and CDR2: SGHRS and YFSETQ. The CDR3 sequence is 14 residues long. Here the CDR3 reads CASSLDLSPPTQYF. CDR3 in DNA: TGCGCCAGCAGCTTGGATCTCAGTCCCCCTACGCAGTATTTT.

The chain links TRBV6-1 to TRBJ2-3, with D perhaps matching TRBD1 (5 bases). Germline loops: CDR1 MNHNS, CDR2 SASEGT. The CDR3 consists of 14 residues. Trimming cost V 2 bases and J 2 bases, with 8 bases left between them. The CDR3 sequence: CASSELRDTDTQYF. DNA for the CDR3: TGTGCCAGCAGTGAACTCAGGGACACAGATACGCAGTATTTT.

This clone was counted only a few times. The chain's CDR3 is CASSSYRVTGELFF. The CDR3 DNA sequence: TGTGCCAGCTCATCATACAGGGTGACCGGGGAGCTGTTTTTT. The chain carries TRBV18 and TRBJ2-2, with D possibly matching TRBD1 (6 bases). Trimming stripped 5 bases from V and 5 bases from J, with 12 bases between. The CDR3 has 14 residues. CDR1 is KGHSH and CDR2 is LQKENI in the germline V gene.

The chain combines TRBV6-5 with TRBJ2-5; 8 bases match TRBD1. The CDR3 loop spans 14 amino acids. Germline CDR1 MNHEY, CDR2 SVGAGI. With V trimmed by 6 bases and J by 5 bases, 8 bases remained unmatched. CDR3 region: CASSPTYRGETQYF. As DNA, the CDR3 is TGTGCCAGCAGCCCAACCTACAGGGGGGAGACCCAGTACTTC.

CDR3 sequence (DNA): TGTGCCAGCAGCCCCGTGGGGGGAGGGATTAATAGCAATCAGCCCCAGCATTTT. Translating it yields CASSPVGGGINSNQPQHF. V gene TRBV7-2 combines with J gene TRBJ1-5; D is perhaps TRBD1 (5 bases). Germline loops: CDR1 SGHTA, CDR2 FQGNSA. The CDR3 has 18 amino acids. V gave up 5 bases and J gave up 0 bases, with 20 bases separating them.

V and J are TRBV6-1 and TRBJ1-1, with D possibly matching TRBD1 (6 bases). Trimming shortened V by 6 bases and J by 6 bases, and 14 bases separated the two germline ends. Per the germline V gene, CDR1 is MNHNS and CDR2 is SASEGT. The CDR3 spans 13 residues. CDR3 amino acids: CASREGRGSEAFF. In DNA, the CDR3 is TGTGCCAGCAGAGAGGGCAGGGGATCTGAAGCTTTCTTT.

The genes are TRBV5-4 and TRBJ2-1, with 9 bases matching TRBD2. The CDR3 loop spans 15 amino acids. V dropped 4 bases and J dropped 4; count of bases not matched to a gene: 6. Germline V gene data show CDR1 as SGHNT and CDR2 as YYREEE (reference sequence). Written as DNA, the CDR3 is TGTGCCAGCAGCCGCTCTAGCGGGACTTACAATGAGCAGTTCTTC. This codes for CASSRSSGTYNEQFF.

The table lists this clone with a count of one. The chain carries TRBV6-5 and TRBJ2-3; D remains unclear. The CDR3 contains 15 residues. V dropped 0 bases and J dropped 1 base, with 8 bases sitting between them. The germline CDR1 and CDR2 sequences are MNHEY and SVGAGI. The CDR3 DNA follows: TGTGCCAGCAGTTACTCGGGTCAGGGCACAGATACGCAGTATTTT. Its protein product is CASSYSGQGTDTQYF.